Following are 11 T cell receptor beta chains from one sample sequenced in a study of shared clonotypes between healthy human individuals. TCRdb keeps only in-frame clones here, not all; method: immunoSEQ multiplex PCR. The data hold fewer than 600,000 clones, with 70% to 80% observed a single time. The sequenced material came from PBMCs. The receptors come from a middle-aged woman in good health. Some clones in this sample may be carry-over from other donors' samples.

This chain links TRBV5-6 with TRBJ2-2, with 14 bases fitting TRBD2. Germline loops: CDR1 SGHDT, CDR2 YYEEEE. This CDR3 comprises 18 residues. With 4 bases clipped from V and 5 bases from J, the junction kept 10 bases outside the gene matches. The CDR3 coding sequence is TGTGCCAGCAGCAAGGGACTAGCGGGAGCCGCGAGGACCGGGGAGCTGTTTTTT. It yields the protein CASSKGLAGAARTGELFF.

This clone was observed a few times. This chain joins TRBV6-4 and TRBJ2-7; possibly TRBD1 for D (6 bases). CDR1 is MRHNA and CDR2 is SNTAGT in the germline V gene. V lost 4 bases to trimming and J lost 3 bases, with 19 bases between them. The CDR3 is made up of 16 amino acids. The CDR3 loop reads CASSALGARQDYEQYF. The CDR3 DNA follows: TGTGCCAGCAGTGCCCTTGGGGCCCGACAGGACTACGAGCAGTACTTC.

This chain uses TRBV7-9 with TRBJ2-7; TRBD1 might be the D (6 bases). The CDR3 length is 14 residues. Germline V gene lookup returns CDR1 SEHNR and CDR2 FQNEAQ (reference sequence). The ends were cut back, 2 bases at V and 2 bases at J, with 10 bases in the middle. The CDR3 bases are TGTGCCAGCAGCTTAACGACAGGACCCTACGAGCAGTACTTC. It codes for CASSLTTGPYEQYF.

The V gene is TRBV6-4, the J gene TRBJ1-5; D call uncertain. CDR3 length equals 15 residues. Deletions cut 5 bases from V and 0 bases from J, with 11 bases between. Germline V lookup: CDR1 MRHNA, CDR2 SNTAGT. CDR3 DNA: TGTGCCAGCAGTCTTGACTTCGGTAGCAATCAGCCCCAGCATTTT. Translated, it gives CASSLDFGSNQPQHF.

The V and J genes are TRBV14 and TRBJ2-1; 7 nucleotides match TRBD2. Trimming removed 4 bases from V and 6 bases from J; junction bases left unmatched: 6. The CDR3 sequence is 14 residues long. In germline, CDR1 is SGHDN, CDR2 FVKESK. The CDR3 DNA sequence: TGTGCCAGCAGCCCTCGACTAGCATCCAATGAGCAGTTCTTC. It codes for CASSPRLASNEQFF.

This chain links TRBV27 with TRBJ2-2; a weak D match, TRBD1 (5 bases). V was shortened by 3 bases and J by 4 bases, with 15 bases between the two germline ends. CDR3 length: 16 amino acids. Germline values: CDR1 MNHEY, CDR2 SMNVEV (reference sequence). The CDR3 loop reads CASSLQGWLGTGELFF. In DNA, the CDR3 is TGTGCCAGCAGTTTGCAGGGTTGGTTAGGCACCGGGGAGCTGTTTTTT.

The chain combines TRBV19 with TRBJ1-5, with D hard to call. Germline lookup yields CDR1 LNHDA and CDR2 SQIVND (reference sequence). V was cut by 8 bases and J by 7 bases, with 15 bases left in between. The CDR3 is 13 residues long. CDR3 sequence reads: CASADGSWQPQHF. The CDR3 DNA reads TGTGCCAGTGCGGACGGAAGTTGGCAGCCCCAGCATTTT.

The chain employs TRBV7-9 and TRBJ2-3; tentative D call: TRBD2 (5 bases). Germline-derived CDR1 and CDR2 are SEHNR and FQNEAQ (reference sequence). The CDR3 sequence is 13 residues long. Trimming took off 5 bases at V and 6 bases at J, with 12 bases between the two ends. The CDR3 coding sequence is TGTGCCAGCAGCCGGGAACTCTCGGATACGCAGTATTTT. Its translation: CASSRELSDTQYF.

The genes are TRBV12-5 and TRBJ2-2, with unresolved D. CDR1 is LGHNT, CDR2 FRNRAP, per germline. V was trimmed by 0 bases and J by 6 bases, leaving 8 bases between them. The CDR3 is 14 residues long. Here the CDR3 DNA reads TGTGCTAGTGGTTTGGTACCCTACCCCGGGGAGCTGTTTTTT. Protein sequence: CASGLVPYPGELFF.

This clone occurred many times. This chain uses TRBV6-4 with TRBJ2-3; D is perhaps TRBD1 or TRBD2 (6 bases each). The V and J ends lost 4 bases and 4 bases respectively, with 21 bases between them. Per the germline V gene, CDR1 is MRHNA and CDR2 is SNTAGT. This CDR3 is 17 amino acids long. CDR3 loop: CASSGRWGAARADTQYF. In DNA, the CDR3 is TGTGCCAGCAGTGGGCGATGGGGGGCGGCCAGAGCAGATACGCAGTATTTT.

J is TRBJ2-3 and V is TRBV19, with 9 positions matching TRBD2. Germline values: CDR1 LNHDA, CDR2 SQIVND (reference sequence). Trimming removed 1 base from V and 2 bases from J; junction bases left unmatched: 19. The CDR3 has 21 amino acids. The CDR3 loop reads CASSIGRQGLLGLASTDTQYF. The DNA for the CDR3 is TGTGCCAGTAGTATAGGGAGACAGGGACTTTTAGGACTAGCGTCCACAGATACGCAGTATTTT.